A selection of T cell receptor beta chains follows, all from one sample in a study of blood T cell repertoires in COVID-19. This table comes from immunoSEQ multiplex PCR, and its TCRdb copy is limited to in-frame clones, with some not included. This table holds approximately 350,000 clones, about 88% found once. Sequencing was carried out using PBMCs or T cells enriched from blood (not recorded which). The receptors here all came from a woman aged 25-40 years who had recovered from COVID-19. Each CDR3 is given with its conserved first and last residue. D genes are given only for firm matches. Not every row has a clone size; where given, it reads once, few, many or a size class.

d_call	j_call	v_call	clone_size	cdr3_nt	cdr3_aa
TRBD1	TRBJ2-7	TRBV4-2	NA	TGTGCCAGCAGCCCCGAGGAGGGACAGGGGTCCTACGAGCAGTACTTC	CASSPEEGQGSYEQYF
TRBD1	TRBJ2-3	TRBV28	NA	TGTGCCAGCAGTTTGGGGACAGGTACCACAGATACGCAGTATTTT	CASSLGTGTTDTQYF
NA	TRBJ2-1	TRBV12-3/TRBV12-4	NA	TGTGCCAGCACCTTCACAGGCCCGAATGAGCAGTTCTTC	CASTFTGPNEQFF
NA	TRBJ1-1	TRBV11-1	NA	TGTGCCAGCAGCTTAAATACAGGTAACACTGAAGCTTTCTTT	CASSLNTGNTEAFF
NA	TRBJ2-1	TRBV5-1	NA	TGCGCCAGCAGCTTGACGAGCCGGGGGAGTAATAATGAGCAGTTCTTC	CASSLTSRGSNNEQFF
NA	TRBJ2-5	TRBV9	NA	TGTGCCAGCAGCGTAGGAGGAGAGACCCAGTACTTC	CASSVGGETQYF
TRBD1	TRBJ2-1	TRBV28	NA	TGTGCCAGCAGCAGGGGGTCGACTGGAAACAATGAGCAGTTCTTC	CASSRGSTGNNEQFF
TRBD2	TRBJ2-1	TRBV5-4	NA	TGTGCCAGCAGCTTGATGGCTAGCGGCTCCTACAATGAGCAGTTCTTC	CASSLMASGSYNEQFF
TRBD1	TRBJ2-3	TRBV30	NA	TGTGCCTGGAGTGGACAGGGGGATACGCAGTATTTT	CAWSGQGDTQYF
NA	TRBJ2-7	TRBV29-1	NA	TGCAGCGTTGGGATACGGGATATAACCTACGAGCAGTACTTC	CSVGIRDITYEQYF
TRBD1	TRBJ1-1	TRBV19	few	TGTGCCAGTAGTCCCTTACAGGGGGCTTGGAGCACTGAAGCTTTCTTT	CASSPLQGAWSTEAFF
TRBD1	TRBJ1-2	TRBV3-1/TRBV3-2	NA	TGTGCCAGCAGCCAAGATCAGGGGGCTCGCGGCTACACCTTC	CASSQDQGARGYTF
TRBD1	TRBJ1-5	TRBV19	NA	TGTGCCAGTAGTCAGACAGGGCAACAGTATAGCAATCAGCCCCAGCATTTT	CASSQTGQQYSNQPQHF
TRBD1	TRBJ2-7	TRBV5-1	NA	TGCGCCAGCAGCTCCCTGGGACAGGGGGTAGGAGAGCAGTACTTC	CASSSLGQGVGEQYF
TRBD1	TRBJ1-2	TRBV11-2	NA	TGTGCCAGCAGGGGGTGGGACAGGGAGGAATTGGGCTACACCTTC	CASRGWDREELGYTF
NA	TRBJ2-7	TRBV11-2	NA	TGTGCCAGCAGAACAATCCGGGACACGAGATCCTACGAGCAGTACTTC	CASRTIRDTRSYEQYF
TRBD2	TRBJ2-1	TRBV9	few	TGTGCCAGCAGCGCGCTTAGCGGGGGGGCTAATAGGGAGCAGTTCTTC	CASSALSGGANREQFF
TRBD1	TRBJ2-3	TRBV5-6	NA	TGTGCCAGCAGCCCAAAGACAGGGTTGGGTGCAGATACGCAGTATTTT	CASSPKTGLGADTQYF
TRBD2	TRBJ2-3	TRBV7-8	NA	TGTGCCAGCAGCTTGCTAGCGGGAGGTGCAGATACGCAGTATTTT	CASSLLAGGADTQYF
TRBD2	TRBJ2-3	TRBV10-3	NA	TGTGCCATCAGTGATAAGGGAGGGGCCCGAACAGATACGCAGTATTTT	CAISDKGGARTDTQYF
TRBD1	TRBJ1-1	TRBV25-1	NA	TGTGCCAGCAGTGAGCAGGGGGTTCCCGGGACTTTCTTT	CASSEQGVPGTFF
NA	TRBJ1-1	TRBV3-1/TRBV3-2	few	TGTGCCAGCAGCCAAGACAGGGGTAACACTGAAGCTTTCTTT	CASSQDRGNTEAFF
NA	TRBJ1-1	TRBV7-9	once	TGTGCCAGCAGCTCACAGGCTAACACTGAAGCTTTCTTT	CASSSQANTEAFF
NA	TRBJ1-1	TRBV19	NA	TGTGCCAGTAGTATTTCCGGGAACACTGAAGCTTTCTTT	CASSISGNTEAFF
TRBD1	TRBJ1-2	TRBV10-3	NA	TGTGCCATCAGCCAGACACAGGGGGCGTCTAACTATGGCTACACCTTC	CAISQTQGASNYGYTF
TRBD1	TRBJ1-3	TRBV27	NA	TGTGCCAGCAGTAATACATTAGGACAGGGAGGCTTTGCTGGAAACACCATATATTTT	CASSNTLGQGGFAGNTIYF
NA	TRBJ1-3	TRBV10-3	NA	TGTGCCATCAGGATGGACGGGGAAGGGAACACCATATATTTT	CAIRMDGEGNTIYF
TRBD2	TRBJ2-1	TRBV5-1	NA	TGCGCCAGCAGCCAAGTACTAGCGGGTCCCTACAATGAGCAGTTCTTC	CASSQVLAGPYNEQFF
TRBD1	TRBJ1-2	TRBV6-1	NA	TGTGCCAGCAGTGTCTCCGGGACAGAGGTTAACTATGGCTACACCTTC	CASSVSGTEVNYGYTF
NA	TRBJ2-1	TRBV5-1	NA	TGCGCCAGCAGCTTGGTGGGCTATGAGCAGTTCTTC	CASSLVGYEQFF
TRBD1	TRBJ2-1	TRBV9	NA	TGTGCCAGCAGCGTAGCCAGGGGGCCTGATGAGCAGTTCTTC	CASSVARGPDEQFF
NA	TRBJ1-5	TRBV5-8	NA	TGTGCCAGCAGCTTGCTCAGGGCCGATCAGCCCCAGCATTTT	CASSLLRADQPQHF
NA	TRBJ1-1	TRBV9	NA	TGTGCCAGCAGTAGGTCAGGGTCAACGTTTGAAGCTTTCTTT	CASSRSGSTFEAFF
NA	TRBJ1-3	TRBV30	NA	TGTGCCTGGAATCGGGGGACTGGAAACACCATATATTTT	CAWNRGTGNTIYF
NA	TRBJ2-5	TRBV2	NA	TGTGCCAGCATACTCAGCGTTTTGAAGACCCAGTACTTC	CASILSVLKTQYF
NA	TRBJ1-2	TRBV9	NA	TGTGCCAGCAGCGTACGTGTCAGGGAATTTAACTATGGCTACACCTTC	CASSVRVREFNYGYTF
NA	TRBJ1-3	TRBV28	NA	TGTGCCAGCAGTTTAATGCGGAGCATCTCTGGAAACACCATATATTTT	CASSLMRSISGNTIYF
NA	TRBJ1-1	TRBV2	NA	TGTGCCAGCAGTTTTAGGGGGAAGTCTGAAGCTTTCTTT	CASSFRGKSEAFF
TRBD1	TRBJ1-2	TRBV13	NA	TGTGCCAGCAGATCCACGGGGACAGGGGGCGTCGAATATGGCTACACCTTC	CASRSTGTGGVEYGYTF
NA	TRBJ1-1	TRBV5-6	NA	TGTGCCAGCAGCTCCTTGGACAGCATGAACACTGAAGCTTTCTTT	CASSSLDSMNTEAFF
TRBD1	TRBJ2-1	TRBV5-1	NA	TGCGCCAGCAGCTTCGGACAGGCACCCTCCTACAATGAGCAGTTCTTC	CASSFGQAPSYNEQFF
TRBD1	TRBJ1-5	TRBV19	NA	TGTGCCAGTAGTACCAGGGACAGGGGCAATCAGCCCCAGCATTTT	CASSTRDRGNQPQHF
NA	TRBJ1-6	TRBV9	NA	TGTGCCAGCAGCGAGGGGGGGCAGGGAAGTTCACCCCTCCACTTT	CASSEGGQGSSPLHF
NA	TRBJ1-1	TRBV7-2	few	TGTGCCAGCAGCTGGGGCAGTTTAAACACTGAAGCTTTCTTT	CASSWGSLNTEAFF
TRBD1	TRBJ1-1	TRBV5-1	NA	TGCGCCAGCAGCCGAAACGGACAGGAGGGCGAAGCTTTCTTT	CASSRNGQEGEAFF
NA	TRBJ2-3	TRBV18	NA	TGTGCCAGCTCACCGTCGGAGGGGACAGATACGCAGTATTTT	CASSPSEGTDTQYF
NA	TRBJ2-5	TRBV2	NA	TGTGCCAGCAGTCAGGGGTGGGAGACCCAGTACTTC	CASSQGWETQYF
NA	TRBJ1-5	TRBV19	NA	TGTGCCAGTAGTACAACAGGCAATCAGCCCCAGCATTTT	CASSTTGNQPQHF
NA	TRBJ1-1	TRBV28	NA	TGTGCCAGCAGTTTATCAACAGGGACAGAAGCTTTCTTT	CASSLSTGTEAFF
TRBD1	TRBJ2-2	TRBV7-6	NA	TGTGCCAGCAGCACAGGGGGGTACGCCGGGGAGCTGTTTTTT	CASSTGGYAGELFF
NA	TRBJ2-7	TRBV7-9	NA	TGTGCCAGCAGCTACCCGACGGGGTTCCGAGACTACGAGCAGTACTTC	CASSYPTGFRDYEQYF
TRBD1	TRBJ1-4	TRBV6-5	NA	TGTGCCAGCAGTTACGGCGGGACAGGGGGTGAAAAACTGTTTTTT	CASSYGGTGGEKLFF
TRBD2	TRBJ2-5	TRBV10-1	NA	TGCGCCAGCAGCTTGGACAGGGGGTCCGGGACTAGCGGGAGTGCGGCCCAGTACTTC	CASSLDRGSGTSGSAAQYF
TRBD1	TRBJ2-7	TRBV25-1	NA	TGTGCCAGCAGTCCAATGGGGACAGGGGTCTCCTACGAGCAGTACTTC	CASSPMGTGVSYEQYF
TRBD1	TRBJ2-7	TRBV25-1	NA	TGTGCCAGCAGTAAAACAGGGGGCCCCCCCTACGAGCAGTACTTC	CASSKTGGPPYEQYF